A selection of T cell receptor beta chains follows, all from one sample in a study of T cell responses to AZD1222 COVID-19 vaccine. Data came from immunoSEQ multiplex PCR; TCRdb stores just in-frame clones and leaves some out. The sample contains some 52,000 clones, about nine tenths of which appear only once. The specimen was peripheral blood, collected 28 days after the second AZD1222 dose. The receptors come from an adult who received the AZD1222 COVID-19 vaccine. Both conserved end residues are part of each CDR3. A D gene is named only where the DNA matches it firmly. Clone size, where shown, is once, few, many, or a class for clones that have expanded.

J | size | length | V | D | DNA | CDR3
TRBJ1-3 | NA | 15 | TRBV10-3 | NA | TGTGCCATCAGTGAGGAGGGGTTCTCTGGAAACACCATATATTTT | CAISEEGFSGNTIYF
TRBJ2-2 | few | 12 | TRBV29-1 | NA | TGCAGCGTTGCGAGCGGTCCCGGGGAGCTGTTTTTT | CSVASGPGELFF
TRBJ2-1 | NA | 15 | TRBV10-1 | NA | TGCGCCAGCAGACTACCGGGCCTTGCCTACAATGAGCAGTTCTTC | CASRLPGLAYNEQFF
TRBJ2-7 | NA | 16 | TRBV11-2 | TRBD1 | TGTGCCAGCAGCTTAGATTGGACAGGGTCGAGGTACGAGCAGTACTTC | CASSLDWTGSRYEQYF
TRBJ2-3 | few | 17 | TRBV3-1/TRBV3-2 | NA | TGTGCCAGCAGCCTTGCCCTGGGGAGTAGTAGCACAGATACGCAGTATTTT | CASSLALGSSSTDTQYF
TRBJ2-3 | once | 19 | TRBV15 | TRBD2 | TGTGCCACCAGCAGGGCTCCCGGGACTAGCGGTCCCGCCGGAGATACGCAGTATTTT | CATSRAPGTSGPAGDTQYF
TRBJ2-5 | NA | 13 | TRBV3-1/TRBV3-2 | NA | TGTGCCAGCAGCCAAGATCCGGGAGAGACCCAGTACTTC | CASSQDPGETQYF
TRBJ2-6 | NA | 20 | TRBV6-1 | NA | TGTGCCAGCAGTGGGGGGGGCGCCATGTGGACCTTCTCTGGGGCCAACGTCCTGACTTTC | CASSGGGAMWTFSGANVLTF
TRBJ2-1 | NA | 14 | TRBV7-8 | TRBD2 | TGTGCCAGCAGCTTAAGTTCGGAGCGGGGTGAGCAGTTCTTC | CASSLSSERGEQFF
TRBJ1-5 | NA | 14 | TRBV6-5 | NA | TGTGCCAGCAGCTTATTCTGGGGTGATCAGCCCCAGCATTTT | CASSLFWGDQPQHF
TRBJ2-3 | NA | 13 | TRBV7-9 | NA | TGTGCCAGCGGTCTACTCGGCACAGATACGCAGTATTTT | CASGLLGTDTQYF
TRBJ2-7 | NA | 15 | TRBV18 | NA | TGTGCCAGCTCGCCCCTAGCGATCCGCTCCTACGAGCAGTACTTC | CASSPLAIRSYEQYF
TRBJ2-3 | NA | 15 | TRBV28 | TRBD2 | TGTGCCAGCAGTTTTAGGGGGACTAGCGGCCTCACGCAGTATTTT | CASSFRGTSGLTQYF
TRBJ2-7 | NA | 14 | TRBV10-2 | NA | TGCGCCAGCAAAAAGACAGGGGAGGGGTACGAGCAGTACTTC | CASKKTGEGYEQYF
TRBJ2-5 | once | 13 | TRBV29-1 | TRBD1 | TGCAGTCTTAGACAGGGGGCCGGAGAGACCCAGTACTTC | CSLRQGAGETQYF
TRBJ2-7 | NA | 14 | TRBV6-6 | NA | TGTGCCAGCAGCTTGGGAACAGGTTTCGGAGAGCAGTACTTC | CASSLGTGFGEQYF
TRBJ1-1 | NA | 16 | TRBV12-5 | TRBD1 | TGTGCTAGTGGTTGGTCCGGACAGGGGAGGTTCGCTGAAGCTTTCTTT | CASGWSGQGRFAEAFF
TRBJ2-4 | NA | 14 | TRBV27 | TRBD2 | TGTGCCAGCCGCTCAAGGGGACTAGCGGGAGTTCAGTACTTC | CASRSRGLAGVQYF
TRBJ2-2 | NA | 12 | TRBV30 | NA | TGTGCCTGGAGTGTACGAGGCGGGGAGCTGTTTTTT | CAWSVRGGELFF
TRBJ2-4 | NA | 15 | TRBV27 | TRBD2 | TGTGCCAGCAGTCAACTAGCGGGAGGTATGAACATTCAGTACTTC | CASSQLAGGMNIQYF
TRBJ1-2 | NA | 12 | TRBV24-1 | NA | TGTGCCACCAGTCCGGATAGCGGTGGCTACACCTTC | CATSPDSGGYTF
TRBJ2-1 | NA | 16 | TRBV5-1 | TRBD2 | TGCGCCAGCAGCCTGGGGGGACTAGCGGGAGGGACTGAGCAGTTCTTC | CASSLGGLAGGTEQFF
TRBJ2-2 | NA | 14 | TRBV24-1 | TRBD1 | TGTGCCACCAGCGCGGGACAGGCGGCCGGGGAGCTGTTTTTT | CATSAGQAAGELFF